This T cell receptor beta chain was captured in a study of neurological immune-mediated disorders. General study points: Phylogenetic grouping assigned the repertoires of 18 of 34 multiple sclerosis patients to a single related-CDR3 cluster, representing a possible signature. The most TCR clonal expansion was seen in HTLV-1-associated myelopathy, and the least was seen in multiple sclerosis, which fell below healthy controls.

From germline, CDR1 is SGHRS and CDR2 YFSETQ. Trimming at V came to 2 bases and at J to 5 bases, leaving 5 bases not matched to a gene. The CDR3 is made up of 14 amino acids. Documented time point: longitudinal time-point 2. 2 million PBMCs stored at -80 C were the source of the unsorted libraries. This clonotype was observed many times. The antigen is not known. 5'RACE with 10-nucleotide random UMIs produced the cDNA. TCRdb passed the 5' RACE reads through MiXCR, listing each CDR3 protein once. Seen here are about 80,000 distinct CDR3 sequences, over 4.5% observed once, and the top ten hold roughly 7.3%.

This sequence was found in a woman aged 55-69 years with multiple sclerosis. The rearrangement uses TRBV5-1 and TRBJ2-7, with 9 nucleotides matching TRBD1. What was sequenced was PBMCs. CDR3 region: CASSFEQGAHEQYF. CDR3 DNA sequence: TGCGCCAGCAGCTTTGAACAGGGGGCGCACGAGCAGTACTTC.